This TCR beta chain was identified during a study of molecular identifiers for immune sequencing clone quantification. Study outcomes and limitations: Clones with over 20 RNA copies captured over 98% of effector molecules but under 1% of naive ones.

This clonotype was observed at least ten times. What it binds is not known. V gave up 4 bases and J gave up 2 bases; unmatched junction bases: 8. There are 16 residues in the CDR3. The germline V gene has CDR1 MNHEY and CDR2 SMNVEV (reference sequence). TCRdb itself ran the PCR reads through MiXCR, one entry per CDR3 protein. This table holds under 650,000 distinct CDR3 sequences, less than 20% found once. The chain joins TRBV27 to TRBJ2-5, with TRBD1 matching over 9 bases. Sequenced: naive CD8+ T cells from blood, with Jurkat cell RNA spiked in. Subset noted: FACS-sorted CD8+CD4-CCR7+CD45RA+ naive T cells. This TCR came from a human donor in good health. Some libraries in this study had Jurkat cell RNA spiked in. The DNA for the CDR3 is TGTGCCAGCAGTTCGCGGACAGGGGCCGGTCAAGAGACCCAGTACTTC. Its protein is CASSSRTGAGQETQYF.